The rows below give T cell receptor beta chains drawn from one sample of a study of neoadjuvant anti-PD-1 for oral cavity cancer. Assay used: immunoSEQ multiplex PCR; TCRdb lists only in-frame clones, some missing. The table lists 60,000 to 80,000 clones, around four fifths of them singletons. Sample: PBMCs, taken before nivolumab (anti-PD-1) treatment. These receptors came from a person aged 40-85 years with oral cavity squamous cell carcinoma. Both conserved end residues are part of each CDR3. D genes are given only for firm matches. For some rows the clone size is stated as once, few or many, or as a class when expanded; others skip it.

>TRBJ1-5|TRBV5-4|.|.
CASSVGNSNQPQHF
TGTGCCAGCAGCGTCGGAAATAGCAATCAGCCCCAGCATTTT
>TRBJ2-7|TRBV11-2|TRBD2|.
CASSREGRYEQYF
TGTGCCAGCAGCCGGGAGGGCCGTTACGAGCAGTACTTC
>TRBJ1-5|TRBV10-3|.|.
CATGGGTGNQPQHF
TGTGCCACCGGGGGGGGGACTGGCAATCAGCCCCAGCATTTT
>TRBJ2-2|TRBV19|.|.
CASSISTGELFF
TGTGCCAGTAGTATAAGCACCGGGGAGCTGTTTTTT
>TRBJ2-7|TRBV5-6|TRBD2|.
CASSFSGSSYEQYF
TGTGCCAGCAGCTTTAGCGGGAGCTCCTACGAGCAGTACTTC
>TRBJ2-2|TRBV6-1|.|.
CASNGGLNTGELFF
TGTGCCAGCAATGGCGGTCTGAACACCGGGGAGCTGTTTTTT
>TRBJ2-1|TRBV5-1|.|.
CASSRDGSHEQFF
TGCGCCAGCAGCCGGGATGGGTCCCATGAGCAGTTCTTC
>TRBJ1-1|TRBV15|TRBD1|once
CATSREPGQSSEAFF
TGTGCCACCAGCAGGGAACCGGGACAGTCTTCTGAAGCTTTCTTT
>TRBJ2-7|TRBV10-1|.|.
CASSEDGGHSYEQYF
TGCGCCAGCAGTGAAGATGGGGGGCACTCCTACGAGCAGTACTTC
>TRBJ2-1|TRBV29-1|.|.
CSSGEASYNEQFF
TGCAGCTCCGGTGAGGCGTCCTACAATGAGCAGTTCTTC
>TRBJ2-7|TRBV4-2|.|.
CASSQDARAYEQYF
TGTGCCAGCAGCCAAGATGCGAGGGCCTACGAGCAGTACTTC
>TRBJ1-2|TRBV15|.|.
CATSRDKAERNTF
TGTGCCACCAGCAGAGATAAGGCAGAGAGAAACACCTTC
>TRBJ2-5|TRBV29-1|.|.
CSVEDRVMVGETQYF
TGCAGCGTTGAAGACAGGGTGATGGTCGGAGAGACCCAGTACTTC
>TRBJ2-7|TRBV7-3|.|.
CASSLAGGVDEQYF
TGTGCCAGCAGCTTAGCAGGGGGGGTGGACGAGCAGTACTTC
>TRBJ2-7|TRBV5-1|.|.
CASSPSTGQILSYEQYF
TGCGCCAGCAGCCCGTCAACGGGTCAAATCCTATCCTACGAGCAGTACTTC
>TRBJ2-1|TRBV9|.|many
CASSALGGALVVGQFF
TGTGCCAGCAGCGCCTTGGGGGGGGCTCTAGTTGTTGGTCAGTTCTTC
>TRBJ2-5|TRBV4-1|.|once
CASSLITRRETQYF
TGCGCCAGCAGCCTTATTACTCGGAGGGAGACCCAGTACTTC
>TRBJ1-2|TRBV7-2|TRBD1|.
CASSPNQGAGYGYTF
TGTGCCAGCAGCCCCAACCAGGGGGCTGGCTATGGCTACACCTTC
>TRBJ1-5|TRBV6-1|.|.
CASSELPNGNQPQHF
TGTGCCAGCAGTGAATTACCCAATGGCAATCAGCCCCAGCATTTT
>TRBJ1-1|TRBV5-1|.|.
CASSLEGVNTEAFF
TGCGCCAGCAGCTTGGAGGGAGTGAACACTGAAGCTTTCTTT
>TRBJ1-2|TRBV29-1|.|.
CSVLFSNYGYTF
TGCAGCGTCCTATTCTCTAACTATGGCTACACCTTC
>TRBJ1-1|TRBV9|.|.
CASSVGQGYNTEAFF
TGTGCCAGCAGCGTAGGGCAGGGCTATAACACTGAAGCTTTCTTT
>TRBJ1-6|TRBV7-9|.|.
CASSRDTTYNSPLHF
TGTGCCAGCAGCCGGGACACTACCTATAATTCACCCCTCCACTTT
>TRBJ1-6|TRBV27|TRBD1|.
CASSDRQGYMPLHF
TGTGCCAGCAGTGACAGACAGGGGTACATGCCCCTCCACTTT
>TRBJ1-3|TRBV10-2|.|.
CASSENDGNTIYF
TGCGCCAGCAGTGAGAACGATGGAAACACCATATATTTT
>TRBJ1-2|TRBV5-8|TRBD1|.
CASSRQGVYGYTF
TGTGCCAGCAGCAGACAGGGAGTCTATGGCTACACCTTC
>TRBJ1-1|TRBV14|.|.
CASSQIYEAEAFF
TGTGCCAGCAGCCAAATCTACGAGGCTGAAGCTTTCTTT
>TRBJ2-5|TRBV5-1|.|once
CASSLGQVKETQYF
TGCGCCAGCAGCTTGGGACAGGTGAAAGAGACCCAGTACTTC
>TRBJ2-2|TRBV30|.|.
CAWSVLGEPGGTGELFF
TGTGCCTGGAGTGTACTCGGCGAGCCCGGCGGCACCGGGGAGCTGTTTTTT
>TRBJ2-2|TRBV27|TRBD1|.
CASSPPGQVTGELFF
TGTGCCAGCAGTCCGCCGGGACAGGTCACCGGGGAGCTGTTTTTT
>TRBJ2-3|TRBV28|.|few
CASSAARATDTQYF
TGTGCCAGCAGCGCTGCGAGGGCTACAGATACGCAGTATTTT
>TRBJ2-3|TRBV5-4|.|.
CASSLAPTDTQYF
TGTGCCAGCAGCTTGGCTCCCACAGATACGCAGTATTTT
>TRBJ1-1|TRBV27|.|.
CASRPRMGSTEAFF
TGTGCCAGCCGCCCTAGGATGGGGAGCACTGAAGCTTTCTTT
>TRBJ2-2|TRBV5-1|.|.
CASSLGTGNTGELFF
TGCGCCAGCAGCTTGGGAACGGGGAACACCGGGGAGCTGTTTTTT
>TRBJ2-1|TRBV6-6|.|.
CASSSEGALGNEQFF
TGTGCCAGCAGTTCTGAGGGAGCTCTGGGGAATGAGCAGTTCTTC
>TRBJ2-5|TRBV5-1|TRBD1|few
CASSLGRTDREETQYF
TGCGCCAGCAGCTTGGGGAGGACTGACAGGGAAGAGACCCAGTACTTC
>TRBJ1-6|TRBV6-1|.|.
CASSEVAWQSSYNSPLHF
TGTGCCAGCAGTGAAGTAGCGTGGCAGAGCTCCTATAATTCACCCCTCCACTTT
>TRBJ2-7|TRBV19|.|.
CASTPSGTGLNEQYF
TGTGCCAGTACCCCCTCCGGGACGGGCCTTAACGAGCAGTACTTC
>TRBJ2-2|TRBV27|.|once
CASSLPPNTGELFF
TGTGCCAGCAGTTTACCGCCGAACACCGGGGAGCTGTTTTTT
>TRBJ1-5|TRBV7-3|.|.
CASSPNSNQPQHF
TGTGCCAGCAGCCCTAATAGCAATCAGCCCCAGCATTTT
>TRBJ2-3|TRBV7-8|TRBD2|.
CASILGGIATDTQYF
TGTGCCAGCATACTCGGGGGGATTGCGACAGATACGCAGTATTTT
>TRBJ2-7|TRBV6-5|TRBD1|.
CASRLTGGRNEQYF
TGTGCCAGCAGGCTTACAGGGGGTAGAAACGAGCAGTACTTC
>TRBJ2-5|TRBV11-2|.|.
CASTDRRGRETQYF
TGTGCCAGCACCGACCGGCGGGGGCGGGAGACCCAGTACTTC
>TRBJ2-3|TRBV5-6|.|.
CASSLAAQVTDTQYF
TGTGCCAGCAGCTTGGCAGCCCAGGTCACAGATACGCAGTATTTT
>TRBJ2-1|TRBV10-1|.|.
CATVLPSSYNEQFF
TGCGCCACCGTGCTTCCAAGCTCCTACAATGAGCAGTTCTTC
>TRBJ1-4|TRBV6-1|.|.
CASSKRPGQNEKLFF
TGTGCCAGCAGTAAGAGGCCGGGTCAAAATGAAAAACTGTTTTTT